These 22 T cell receptor beta chains were all obtained from the same sample, sequenced in a study of blood T cell repertoires in COVID-19 (dated by TCRdb to the early 2020s). Library generation was performed with the immunoSEQ multiplex PCR assay. Held by TCRdb, this immuneACCESS table contains in-frame sequences only and omits some clones. Under half of the omission traces to an unresolved V gene where checked; the cause of the rest is unknown. The sample includes some 150,000 clones, with approximately 88% observed a single time. The top ten clones comprise 1.2% of the sample. The sample comprised PBMCs or T cells enriched from blood (not recorded which). The receptors here all came from a woman aged 25 to 39 with acute COVID-19.

The chain joins TRBV28 to TRBJ1-5; the D is unclear. The CDR3 consists of 15 residues. Trimming took off 4 bases at V and 5 bases at J, with 15 bases between the two ends. CDR1 and CDR2 from the germline V gene are MDHEN and SYDVKM. CDR3 bases: TGTGCCAGCAGTTCGGGAGACCGAGACTATCAGCCCCAGCATTTT. Encoded protein: CASSSGDRDYQPQHF.

The genes are TRBV6-5 and TRBJ2-7; D may be TRBD2 (6 bases). This CDR3 has 15 residues. CDR1 MNHEY and CDR2 SVGAGI come from the germline V gene. V lost 7 bases and J 6 bases, leaving 22 bases between the germline ends. The CDR3 loop reads CASITGDKVSREQYF. CDR3 bases: TGTGCCAGCATTACGGGGGATAAGGTCTCTCGCGAGCAGTACTTC.

This clone has just one count. The V gene is TRBV5-6, the J gene TRBJ2-7; a possible D gene is TRBD1 (6 bases). CDR1 is SGHDT, CDR2 YYEEEE, per germline. V dropped 6 bases and J dropped 0 bases, with 19 bases sitting between them. The CDR3 has 16 residues. CDR3 DNA: TGTGCCAGCAAGATAGCAGGGGTTCAGAGCTCCTACGAGCAGTACTTC. Amino acid sequence: CASKIAGVQSSYEQYF.

The J gene is TRBJ2-2, the V gene TRBV9; possibly TRBD1 for D (6 bases). The V end was cut by 4 bases, the J end by 4 bases, with 14 bases between. The CDR3 contains 15 residues. In germline, CDR1 is SGDLS, CDR2 YYNGEE. The CDR3 loop is CASSLWTAATGELFF. In nucleotides, the CDR3 is TGTGCCAGCAGCCTGTGGACAGCTGCCACCGGGGAGCTGTTTTTT.

V is TRBV7-2 and J is TRBJ2-1; perhaps TRBD2 as D (6 bases). The CDR3 extends over 15 amino acids. The germline V gene encodes CDR1 SGHTA and CDR2 FQGNSA. V was shortened by 1 base and J by 3 bases, with 10 bases between the two germline ends. CDR3 loop: CASSLVGGGYNEQFF. For the CDR3, the DNA is TGTGCCAGCAGCTTAGTCGGGGGAGGCTACAATGAGCAGTTCTTC.

The chain recombines TRBV3-1 (or the pseudogene TRBV3-2) with TRBJ2-6; no clear D gene. V gave up 4 bases and J gave up 0 bases, with 13 bases separating them. The CDR3 sequence is 17 residues long. CDR1 LGHDT and CDR2 YNNKEL come from the germline V gene (reference sequence). CDR3 in DNA: TGTGCCAGCAGCCCTCTGGGCCGGAACTCTGGGGCCAACGTCCTGACTTTC. Protein: CASSPLGRNSGANVLTF.

The rearrangement joins TRBV6-2 or TRBV6-3 to TRBJ2-1; D gene ambiguous. This CDR3 region has 14 residues. The germline gives CDR1 MNHEY, CDR2 SVGEGT. Trimming removed 0 bases at V and 6 bases at J, with 9 bases between. CDR3 in amino acids: CASSYSPEVNEQFF. DNA of the CDR3: TGTGCCAGCAGTTACTCGCCAGAAGTCAATGAGCAGTTCTTC.

This rearrangement joins TRBV18 to TRBJ2-5; weak D call: TRBD2 (5 bases). There are 13 residues in the CDR3. Trimming cost V 3 bases and J 3 bases, with 8 bases left between them. Germline loops: CDR1 KGHSH, CDR2 LQKENI. In DNA, the CDR3 is TGTGCCAGCTCACCTTGGGAGAAAGAGACCCAGTACTTC. This sequence encodes CASSPWEKETQYF. The complete variable domain, with remaining parts taken from reference TRBV18 and TRBJ2-5, reads NAGVMQNPRHLVRRRGQEARLRCSPMKGHSHVYWYRQLPEEGLKFMVYLQKENIIDESGMPKERFSAEFPKEGPSILRIQQVVRGDSAAYFCASSPWEKETQYFGPGTRLLVL.

V and J are TRBV4-2 and TRBJ2-2; 9 bases match TRBD2. Trimming at V came to 1 base and at J to 1 base, leaving 1 base not matched to a gene. Germline CDR1 and CDR2: LGHNA and YNFKEQ. The CDR3 totals 16 residues. The CDR3 DNA follows: TGTGCCAGCAGCCAAGGACTAGCGGAGAACACCGGGGAGCTGTTTTTT. Its translation: CASSQGLAENTGELFF.

V gene TRBV12-3 or TRBV12-4 combines with J gene TRBJ2-1; no clear D. CDR3 length equals 13 residues. V dropped 8 bases and J dropped 10 bases, with 18 bases sitting between them. The CDR3 protein is CASGSRNLREQFF. The CDR3 region has the DNA TGTGCCAGCGGATCCCGGAACTTGCGGGAGCAGTTCTTC.

The chain links TRBV4-1 to TRBJ2-3; the D gene is possibly TRBD1 (5 bases). Germline V gene sequence: CDR1 MGHRA, CDR2 YSYEKL. The CDR3 totals 17 residues. The ends were cut back, 4 bases at V and 3 bases at J, with 20 bases in the middle. CDR3 sequence (DNA): TGCGCCAGCAGCCCGTCATGGGGCGGCGGTTCGACAGATACGCAGTATTTT. Protein product: CASSPSWGGGSTDTQYF.

This chain links TRBV4-1 with TRBJ1-2; 9 bases match TRBD1. The CDR3 contains 16 residues. Losses at the gene ends were 4 bases for V and 7 bases for J; bases not matched to a gene: 13. The germline CDR1 and CDR2 sequences are MGHRA and YSYEKL. CDR3 loop: CASSRGDRDLSAGYTF. The CDR3 nucleotides are TGCGCCAGCAGCCGGGGGGACAGGGATCTGTCCGCTGGCTACACCTTC.

The J gene is TRBJ1-5, the V gene TRBV28, with D hard to call. Trimming took 11 bases from V and 4 from J, leaving 9 bases between them. CDR3 size: 11 residues. Germline V gene data show CDR1 as MDHEN and CDR2 as SYDVKM. The CDR3 is CAGGGNQPQHF. DNA of the CDR3: TGTGCCGGAGGAGGAAATCAGCCCCAGCATTTT. Supplemented by reference TRBV28 and TRBJ1-5, the full variable domain reads DVKVTQSSRYLVKRTGEKVFLECVQDMDHENMFWYRQDPGLGLRLIYFSYDVKMKEKGDIPEGYSVSREKKERFSLILESASTNQTSMYLCAGGGNQPQHFGDGTRLSIL.

The V call is TRBV25-1, the J call TRBJ1-4; TRBD1 might be the D (5 bases). Looked up from germline, CDR1 is MGHDK and CDR2 is SYGVNS. The germline V and J ends were trimmed by 4 bases and 2 bases, with 14 bases remaining between them. The CDR3 is 16 amino acids. In DNA, the CDR3 is TGTGCCAGCAGTGGTACCAAGGGGCGGACTAATGAAAAACTGTTTTTT. Protein: CASSGTKGRTNEKLFF. Using reference TRBV25-1 and TRBJ1-4 for the parts outside the CDR3, the full variable domain is EADIYQTPRYLVIGTGKKITLECSQTMGHDKMYWYQQDPGMELHLIHYSYGVNSTEKGDLSSESTVSRIRTEHFPLTLESARPSHTSQYLCASSGTKGRTNEKLFFGSGTQLSVL.

This clone was seen a single time. This chain links TRBV12-5 with TRBJ1-1; TRBD1 aligns across 7 bases. The junction had 8 bases not matched to a gene; V was cut back by 1 base and J by 12 bases. The CDR3 totals 13 residues. Germline V lookup: CDR1 LGHNT, CDR2 FRNRAP. CDR3 sequence reads: CASGLEGGTATFF. CDR3 bases: TGTGCTAGTGGTTTGGAGGGTGGGACAGCGACTTTCTTT.

The chain has TRBV12-3 or TRBV12-4 and TRBJ1-1, with D unclear. V was trimmed by 6 bases and J by 10 bases, leaving 18 bases between them. This CDR3 comprises 13 residues. This CDR3 is CASSLADTQSAFF. CDR3 DNA sequence: TGTGCCAGCAGCCTAGCCGACACGCAGTCAGCTTTCTTT.

This rearrangement joins TRBV9 to TRBJ2-2; D not certain. The CDR3 is 15 amino acids. The ends were cut back, 0 bases at V and 6 bases at J, with 12 bases in the middle. CDR1 is SGDLS, CDR2 YYNGEE, per germline. CDR3 nucleotides: TGTGCCAGCAGCGTAGGCTCTCGGCTAGCCGGGGAGCTGTTTTTT. This sequence encodes CASSVGSRLAGELFF.

Details on this clone: The same CDR3 arises from other DNA sequences in this sample as well. The chain carries TRBV2 and TRBJ1-4; 9 bases are a match to TRBD1. Germline V gene sequence: CDR1 SNHLY, CDR2 FYNNEI. V was pared by 6 bases and J by 2 bases, with 4 bases of the junction left unmatched. The CDR3 extends over 15 amino acids. The CDR3 here is CASSADRGTNEKLFF. The CDR3 region has the DNA TGTGCCAGCAGCGCCGACAGGGGGACTAATGAAAAACTGTTTTTT.

The chain is built from TRBV28 and TRBJ1-3; D is ambiguous. Per germline, CDR1 MDHEN and CDR2 SYDVKM. Trimming cost V 3 bases and J 0 bases, with 6 bases left between them. This CDR3 region has 14 residues. The chain's CDR3 is CASSFDSSGNTIYF. DNA of the CDR3: TGTGCCAGCAGTTTCGATAGCTCTGGAAACACCATATATTTT.

This sequence joins TRBV4-1 and TRBJ2-7; D perhaps matches TRBD1 (6 bases). Per the germline V gene, CDR1 is MGHRA and CDR2 is YSYEKL. The CDR3 totals 15 residues. V shed 5 bases and J shed 1 base, with 15 bases lying between them. CDR3 region: CASSFRDTPSYEQYF. CDR3 nucleotides: TGCGCCAGCAGCTTCCGGGACACTCCATCCTACGAGCAGTACTTC.

This chain joins TRBV18 and TRBJ1-4; tentatively, D is TRBD1 (5 bases). This CDR3 comprises 12 residues. V was shortened by 8 bases and J by 6 bases, with 10 bases between the two germline ends. The germline CDR1 and CDR2 sequences are KGHSH and LQKENI. The CDR3 sequence: CASQGGDEKLFF. The CDR3 bases are TGTGCCAGCCAGGGAGGGGATGAAAAACTGTTTTTT.

The chain combines TRBV6-2 or TRBV6-3 with TRBJ2-7; D perhaps matches TRBD1 (6 bases). CDR1 and CDR2 (germline): MNHEY, SVGEGT. CDR3 length: 15 residues. V gave up 6 bases and J gave up 1 base, with 16 bases separating them. The CDR3 loop reads CASSQPGHGSYEQYF. CDR3 coding DNA: TGTGCCAGCAGCCAACCGGGACACGGATCCTACGAGCAGTACTTC.